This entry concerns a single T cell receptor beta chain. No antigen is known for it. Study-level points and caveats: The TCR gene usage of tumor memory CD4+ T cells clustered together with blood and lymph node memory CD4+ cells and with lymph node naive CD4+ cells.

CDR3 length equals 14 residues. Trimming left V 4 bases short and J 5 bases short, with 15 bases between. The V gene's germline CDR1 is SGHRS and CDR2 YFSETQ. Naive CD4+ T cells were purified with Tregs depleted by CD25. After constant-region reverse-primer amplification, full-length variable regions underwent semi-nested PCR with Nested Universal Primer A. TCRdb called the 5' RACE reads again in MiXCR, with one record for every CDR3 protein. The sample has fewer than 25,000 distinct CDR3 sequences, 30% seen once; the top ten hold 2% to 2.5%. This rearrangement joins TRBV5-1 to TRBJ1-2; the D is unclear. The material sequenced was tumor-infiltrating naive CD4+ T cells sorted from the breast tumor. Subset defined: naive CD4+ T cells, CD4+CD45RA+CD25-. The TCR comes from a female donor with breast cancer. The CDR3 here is CASSPGPNEYGYTF. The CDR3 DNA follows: TGCGCCAGCAGCCCAGGACCCAATGAATATGGCTACACCTTC.